This paragraph reports one T cell receptor (beta chain). Study processing details: Reference gene primer amplification gave nucleated cell count estimates. Only in-frame clones appear in the TCRdb table, and some are missing; sequencing was by immunoSEQ multiplex PCR. The D gene and trimming were derived from the DNA, and the V and J assignments and clone size from that table. The table records more than 20,000 clones, approximately 84% of them present only once. The data are from a study of blood T cell repertoires in COVID-19. Looking at the study overall: COVID-19 samples, acute and convalescent, were from the United States, Italy and Spain. Nucleic acid was either cDNA or gDNA, and it came from T cells, B-cell-depleted T cells, or PBMCs.

In germline, CDR1 is MNHEY, CDR2 SVGAGI. V lost 4 bases and J lost 7, with 13 bases in between. This CDR3 region has 13 residues. The chain has TRBV6-5 and TRBJ1-1; D not certain. Specimen: peripheral blood. The TCR comes from a middle-aged man with active or convalescent COVID-19. The CDR3: CASSSWASGEAFF. CDR3 DNA sequence: TGTGCCAGCAGTTCTTGGGCGTCAGGTGAAGCTTTCTTT.